The rows below give T cell receptor beta chains drawn from one sample of a study of Ad26.COV2.S vaccination and SARS-CoV-2 variants. Using immunoSEQ multiplex PCR, the repertoire was profiled, and TCRdb retains in-frame clones only, with some absent. Of approximately 410,000 clones listed, roughly 90% are singletons. This sample comprised peripheral blood, obtained in a trial of Ad26.COV2.S vaccine versus placebo. The receptors were sampled from a person aged 18-60 years who received the Ad26.COV2.S COVID-19 vaccine or a placebo. Each CDR3 is given with its conserved first and last residue. A D gene is named only where the DNA matches it firmly. Clone size appears in some rows only: once, few, many, or a class for an expanded clone.

v_call,j_call,clone_size,d_call,cdr3_nt,cdr3_aa
TRBV6-2/TRBV6-3,TRBJ1-6,-,TRBD1,TGTGCCAGCAGTCCCAGGGGGATGGAACGTTCACCCCTCCACTTT,CASSPRGMERSPLHF
TRBV7-2,TRBJ2-2,-,TRBD2,TGTGCCAGCAGCTTGCTAGCGGGGACGGACGGGGAGCTGTTTTTT,CASSLLAGTDGELFF
TRBV7-8,TRBJ1-2,once,-,TGTGCCAGCAGCCTAATTGGGACTCATGATGGCTACACCTTC,CASSLIGTHDGYTF
TRBV5-1,TRBJ2-7,-,-,TGCGCCAGCAGCTTGGACTGGCGGGGATTTTACGAGCAGTACTTC,CASSLDWRGFYEQYF
TRBV27,TRBJ2-7,-,TRBD1,TGTGCCAGCAGTATGACAGGGGGCCTAAATTACGAGCAGTACTTC,CASSMTGGLNYEQYF
TRBV5-1,TRBJ2-1,-,TRBD2,TGCGCCAGCAGCTTGGCTAGCGGGGGGGTTAACAATGAGCAGTTCTTC,CASSLASGGVNNEQFF
TRBV6-2/TRBV6-3,TRBJ1-1,-,-,TGTGCCAGCAGTTACCGTGTCATGAACACTGAAGCTTTCTTT,CASSYRVMNTEAFF
TRBV28,TRBJ2-3,-,-,TGTGCCAGCAGTAAACAGGGTCCAGATACGCAGTATTTT,CASSKQGPDTQYF
TRBV4-2,TRBJ2-1,-,-,TGTGCCAGCAGCCAAGAGGACTCACCGTCCTACAATGAGCAGTTCTTC,CASSQEDSPSYNEQFF
TRBV5-5,TRBJ1-2,once,-,TGTGCCAGCAGCTTGGAAAACTACAGGGTCGGGAGCTACACCTTC,CASSLENYRVGSYTF
TRBV27,TRBJ2-5,-,-,TGTGCCAGCAGTTTACAGGGGACTCAAGAGACCCAGTACTTC,CASSLQGTQETQYF
TRBV3-1/TRBV3-2,TRBJ2-3,-,-,TGTGCCAGCAGCCAAGAAAAACTTGAACATACGCAGTATTTT,CASSQEKLEHTQYF
TRBV6-5,TRBJ2-7,-,TRBD2,TGTGCCAGCAGTAGCCGGGACTATCGCGTAAGGCCGTACTTC,CASSSRDYRVRPYF
TRBV7-2,TRBJ1-5,-,-,TGTGCCAGCAGCTTAGGGGGGGGTTTCAGCAATCAGCCCCAGCATTTT,CASSLGGGFSNQPQHF
TRBV28,TRBJ1-2,once,-,TGTGCCAGCAGTTCTCGGGATTTACAGCGAGATGGCTACACCTTC,CASSSRDLQRDGYTF
TRBV5-1,TRBJ2-3,-,TRBD2,TGCGCCAGCCGCTACCGACTAGCGGATACCACAGATACGCAGTATTTT,CASRYRLADTTDTQYF
TRBV6-1,TRBJ1-2,-,-,TGTGCCAGCAGTGAGTCAGGGATCGGCGGCTACACCTTC,CASSESGIGGYTF
TRBV29-1,TRBJ2-7,-,-,TGCAGCGTTGAAGTAAGTGCTTACGAGCAGTACTTC,CSVEVSAYEQYF
TRBV29-1,TRBJ1-1,-,TRBD1,TGCAGCGTTGATACAGGGGGCTTCACTGAAGCTTTCTTT,CSVDTGGFTEAFF
TRBV5-6,TRBJ1-1,-,-,TGTGCCAGCAGCTTGCGGGGGGAGTGGGCCATGAACACTGAAGCTTTCTTT,CASSLRGEWAMNTEAFF
TRBV27,TRBJ2-2,once,-,TGTGCCAGCAGTTTCCGACTACTAGGGGGTACCGGGGAGCTGTTTTTT,CASSFRLLGGTGELFF
TRBV7-8,TRBJ2-2,-,-,TGTGCCAGCAGCAAACAGGGTCAGAACACCGGGGAGCTGTTTTTT,CASSKQGQNTGELFF